This entry describes one TCR beta chain. As yet, its antigen is unknown. The data were obtained in a study of cytomegalovirus exposure and HLA in healthy donors. Vbeta (60) and Jbeta (13) primers were used in the PCR. Using immunoSEQ multiplex PCR, the repertoire was profiled, and TCRdb retains in-frame clones only, with some absent. The sample holds 95,000 to 150,000 clones, about three fifths seen once. The germline V gene has CDR1 LNHDA and CDR2 SQIVND (reference sequence). V lost 5 bases to trimming and J lost 4 bases; unmatched junction nucleotides: 5. This CDR3 contains 15 residues. Study observations and caveats: In a later analysis, at a false discovery rate of 0.05, roughly 16,000 TCR beta sequences matched HLA alleles. Sequencing depth roughly uniform across donors was assumed in presence/absence analyses. Cytomegalovirus status was reportedly diagnosed by the classifier with high specificity and sensitivity. Researchers reported in a later analysis that common viral pathogens appeared linked to several top clusters.

The chain has TRBV19 and TRBJ2-1; 10 bases map to TRBD2. The specimen sequenced was PBMCs. This TCR was recovered from a woman in her thirties or forties in good health and CMV-seropositive. CDR3: CASSLSGGIYNEQFF. The CDR3, as DNA: TGTGCCAGTAGTCTTAGCGGGGGGATATACAATGAGCAGTTCTTC.